A selection of T cell receptor beta chains follows, all from one sample in a study of blood T cell repertoires in COVID-19. Here immunoSEQ multiplex PCR was the method, and the copy in TCRdb shows in-frame clones only, minus some. There are about 410,000 clones in the sample; 90% occur only once, and 0.6% lies in the top ten. The sequencing input was PBMCs or T cells enriched from blood (not recorded which). These receptors were obtained from a man aged 18 to 29 who had recovered from COVID-19. The CDR3 runs from the conserved cysteine through the conserved F or W. The D gene is left open where the match is weak. Clone size is given for some rows only: seen once, a few or many times, or a class if the clone is expanded.

cdr3_nt cdr3_aa v_call clone_size d_call j_call
TGCAGCGTTGGAGAGACAGCGTTCGATCAGCCCCAGCATTTT CSVGETAFDQPQHF TRBV29-1 - - TRBJ1-5
TGTGCCAGTAGTATAGCCCATAATGAAAAACTGTTTTTT CASSIAHNEKLFF TRBV19 - - TRBJ1-4
TGTGCCAGCACTATCTCCGCCAACTATGGCTACACCTTC CASTISANYGYTF TRBV6-5 - - TRBJ1-2
TGTGCCTGGAACCCAGGGGGCGGAAACACCATATATTTT CAWNPGGGNTIYF TRBV30 - TRBD1 TRBJ1-3
TGTGCCACGCAGGGCGAAGGCGCTGAAGCTTTCTTT CATQGEGAEAFF TRBV2 - - TRBJ1-1
TGTGCCAGCAGGACTAGCTCCCTCACAGATACGCAGTATTTT CASRTSSLTDTQYF TRBV6-4 - TRBD2 TRBJ2-3
TGTGCCAGCAGTTTGACCGGGACACGATATGGCTACACCTTC CASSLTGTRYGYTF TRBV11-3 - - TRBJ1-2
TGTGCCAGCAGCTTGGGCGGGGGAAATAATTCACCCCTCCACTTT CASSLGGGNNSPLHF TRBV5-4 - - TRBJ1-6
TGCGCCAGCAGCTTGGGACAGTTGAACTATGGCTACACCTTC CASSLGQLNYGYTF TRBV5-1 - - TRBJ1-2
TGTGCCAGCAGTTTACAGGGATGGGGGAACACTGAAGCTTTCTTT CASSLQGWGNTEAFF TRBV27 - - TRBJ1-1
TGTGCCAGCAGCTTACCCCCGGGACTAATGGATGGCTACACCTTC CASSLPPGLMDGYTF TRBV7-2 - - TRBJ1-2
TGTGCCACCAGCAGGCCGCGGGGGGGGAAGTCCTCCAACTATGGCTACACCTTC CATSRPRGGKSSNYGYTF TRBV15 - - TRBJ1-2
TGCGCCAGCAGCTTGGTGAGGAACGACTACAATGAGCAGTTCTTC CASSLVRNDYNEQFF TRBV5-1 - - TRBJ2-1
TGTGCCAGCAGCGGGCATACGGGCAATGAGCAGTTCTTC CASSGHTGNEQFF TRBV9 - - TRBJ2-1
TGCAGCGTTTGGGGCCCAGCTTCCTACGAGCAGTACTTC CSVWGPASYEQYF TRBV29-1 - - TRBJ2-7
TGTGCCAGCAGGGTCCGGGACAGGCCTTCACCCCTCCACTTT CASRVRDRPSPLHF TRBV6-5 once TRBD1 TRBJ1-6
TGTGCCAGTAGCCCCGGGACAGGGGATTTCTATGGCTACACCTTC CASSPGTGDFYGYTF TRBV19 - TRBD1 TRBJ1-2
TGTGCCAGCAGCGTATCAGACAGGACTGAAGCTTTCTTT CASSVSDRTEAFF TRBV9 - - TRBJ1-1
TGCGCCAGCAGCCAAGAGGTACAGGGGCCACAGCCCCAGCATTTT CASSQEVQGPQPQHF TRBV4-1 - TRBD1 TRBJ1-5
TGCAGCGTTGAAGCTTTGGCTAGCGGCTATAACAATGAGCAGTTCTTC CSVEALASGYNNEQFF TRBV29-1 once TRBD2 TRBJ2-1
TGTGCCAGCAGGCGGCAGGGGAATGAAAAACTGTTTTTT CASRRQGNEKLFF TRBV27 - - TRBJ1-4
TGTGCCAGCAGCCAGATAAGGTACAGCGAGCAGTACTTC CASSQIRYSEQYF TRBV14 once - TRBJ2-7
TGTGCCAGCAGTGAAGAGGGCCCTACTGCTGGCTACACCTTC CASSEEGPTAGYTF TRBV25-1 - - TRBJ1-2
TGTGCCAGCAGCTCCGGGAGGTACGAGCAGTACTTC CASSSGRYEQYF TRBV7-8 once TRBD2 TRBJ2-7
TGTGCCAGCAGCTTGGGTCTGGGGACTAGCGCGGATACGCAGTATTTT CASSLGLGTSADTQYF TRBV5-6 - TRBD2 TRBJ2-3
TGTGCCAGCAGCCGGGCGAACACCGGGGAGCTGTTTTTT CASSRANTGELFF TRBV9 - - TRBJ2-2
TGTGCCAGCAGCTTATCGCGGGACAGGGTATTATATGGCTACACCTTC CASSLSRDRVLYGYTF TRBV7-2 - TRBD1 TRBJ1-2
TGCGCCAGCAGTCCCTCATCTGAGCCCGGGGAGCTGTTTTTT CASSPSSEPGELFF TRBV10-1 - - TRBJ2-2
TGTGCCAGCAGATACGGGAGGAACTATGGCTACACCTTC CASRYGRNYGYTF TRBV28 - - TRBJ1-2
TGTGCCAGCTCACTCGGCCGGGGGGAGTTTGGGACTGAAGCTTTCTTT CASSLGRGEFGTEAFF TRBV18 - - TRBJ1-1
TGCGCCAGCAGTCAAGCTGACAGGTGTAATCAGCCCCAGCATTTT CASSQADRCNQPQHF TRBV23-1 - - TRBJ1-5
TGTGCCAGCAGTTTACGCCCCGGGACAGGGATGAACACTGAAGCTTTCTTT CASSLRPGTGMNTEAFF TRBV28 - TRBD1 TRBJ1-1
TGTGCCACCAGTTCTGCGGGAAGCTCCTACAATGAGCAGTTCTTC CATSSAGSSYNEQFF TRBV24-1 - - TRBJ2-1
TGCGCCAGCAGCTTGGAGGGGGCACCCCTCCACTTT CASSLEGAPLHF TRBV5-1 - - TRBJ1-6
TGCGCCAGCAGCGGTACAGGATCCTACGAGCAGTACTTC CASSGTGSYEQYF TRBV5-1 - - TRBJ2-7
TGTGCCAGCAGCTTAGAGGTTTCGCTAGCGGGGGTGAACACCGGGGAGCTGTTTTTT CASSLEVSLAGVNTGELFF TRBV7-4 - TRBD2 TRBJ2-2
TGTGCCAGCAGCTACAGGGGCCTTGAAGCTTTCTTT CASSYRGLEAFF TRBV5-4 once TRBD1 TRBJ1-1
TGTGCCAGCAGCGCAAGACAGTTGAACACTGAAGCTTTCTTT CASSARQLNTEAFF TRBV11-2 few - TRBJ1-1
TGTGCCTGGACAACAGGGGATACGCAGTATTTT CAWTTGDTQYF TRBV30 - - TRBJ2-3
TGTGCCAGCAGACAGGGGGCTTGGAACACTGAAGCTTTCTTT CASRQGAWNTEAFF TRBV6-5 few TRBD1 TRBJ1-1
TGTGCCAGCAGTTTAGGACAGGGCCGTGGCGAGCAGTACTTC CASSLGQGRGEQYF TRBV6-5 - TRBD1 TRBJ2-7
TGTGCCAGCAGTTTGGCGGGGGCCTATGGCTACACCTTC CASSLAGAYGYTF TRBV12-3/TRBV12-4 - - TRBJ1-2
TGTGCCAGCAGCCGAGACACCGGGGAGCTGTTTTTT CASSRDTGELFF TRBV7-2 - - TRBJ2-2
TGTGCCAGCAGTAACAGGGTTGGTGGTGAAAAACTGTTTTTT CASSNRVGGEKLFF TRBV6-6 - - TRBJ1-4
TGTGCCAGCAGCCCTTTCCGGGGGTACAATGAGCAGTTCTTC CASSPFRGYNEQFF TRBV11-2 - - TRBJ2-1
TGCAGCGTTGAAACAGGACTAGCTGGCGAGCAGTACTTC CSVETGLAGEQYF TRBV29-1 - TRBD2 TRBJ2-7
TGTGCCAGCAGTTTTGAAAGGACTCACGAGCAGTACTTC CASSFERTHEQYF TRBV28 few - TRBJ2-7
TGTGCCATCAGCGCAGGGAAGTGGGGCAATCAGCCCCAGCATTTT CAISAGKWGNQPQHF TRBV10-3 - - TRBJ1-5
TGCGCCAGCAGCCAAGGGGTAACAGGTGGGGAAAAACTGTTTTTT CASSQGVTGGEKLFF TRBV4-1 - - TRBJ1-4
TGTGCCAGCAGCTCAGGACAACAGGGGCAAGAGACCCAGTACTTC CASSSGQQGQETQYF TRBV7-9 once TRBD1 TRBJ2-5
TGTGCCAGCAGTTACAGGGAGACGGATTCACCCCTCCACTTT CASSYRETDSPLHF TRBV6-2/TRBV6-3 - - TRBJ1-6
TGTGCCAGCAGCTTAGGGGCCGGGACAGGGCCGACCGGGGAGCTGTTTTTT CASSLGAGTGPTGELFF TRBV11-2 - TRBD1 TRBJ2-2
TGTGCCAGTAATATTCCAGGGGAGAATTCACCCCTCCACTTT CASNIPGENSPLHF TRBV19 - - TRBJ1-6